Below are 20 T cell receptor beta chains sequenced from a single sample in a study of blood T cell repertoires in COVID-19. Generated by immunoSEQ multiplex PCR, the TCRdb table keeps only in-frame clones and is missing some. The top ten hold roughly 1.8% of the sample, which has 150,000 to 180,000 clones, 78% seen once. Material for sequencing was peripheral blood. These receptors came from a man at least 80 years old with acute or convalescent COVID-19.

This rearrangement joins TRBV3-1 (or the pseudogene TRBV3-2) to TRBJ1-2; 8 bases match TRBD1. The CDR3 has 12 amino acids. Germline loops: CDR1 LGHDT, CDR2 YNNKEL (reference sequence). Trimming removed 4 bases from V and 14 bases from J; junction bases left unmatched: 9. CDR3 coding DNA: TGTGCCAGCAGCCCGCGGGGACAGGAATATACCTTC. Translating gives CASSPRGQEYTF.

This chain uses TRBV5-1 with TRBJ2-7, with a possible D match to TRBD2 (5 bases). Germline lookup yields CDR1 SGHRS and CDR2 YFSETQ. The CDR3 is made up of 13 amino acids. V gave up 4 bases and J gave up 3 bases, with 11 bases separating them. The CDR3 DNA reads TGCGCCAGCAGCCCTGGCCGGGGCTACGAGCAGTACTTC. Translating gives CASSPGRGYEQYF.

V gene TRBV3-1 (or the pseudogene TRBV3-2) combines with J gene TRBJ1-1; 7 bases are a match to TRBD1. Germline CDR1 is LGHDT and CDR2 is YNNKEL (reference sequence). The CDR3 is 15 amino acids. The V segment lost 4 bases and the J segment 1 base; nucleotides outside the gene matches: 6. In nucleotides, the CDR3 is TGTGCCAGCAGCCCACTGGACAGGCCGAACACTGAAGCTTTCTTT. Its protein is CASSPLDRPNTEAFF.

This clone has a single count. V gene TRBV19 combines with J gene TRBJ2-4, with D perhaps TRBD2 (7 bases). There are 16 residues in the CDR3. Trimming removed 5 bases at V and 5 bases at J, with 19 bases between. Germline V gene lookup returns CDR1 LNHDA and CDR2 SQIVND (reference sequence). Here the CDR3 DNA reads TGTGCCAGTAGTCGGACCTGGGGGGGGCCTGAAAACATTCAGTACTTC. Encoded protein: CASSRTWGGPENIQYF.

In DNA form, the CDR3 reads TGCAGTGCTAGTTCTGTACTTCCAGGGGCCGGGGAGCTGTTTTTT. Translating gives CSASSVLPGAGELFF. The V and J genes are TRBV20-1 and TRBJ2-2; D is perhaps TRBD1 (6 bases). V gave up 3 bases and J gave up 6 bases, with 17 bases separating them. Per germline, CDR1 DFQATT and CDR2 SNEGSKA (reference sequence). The CDR3 is 15 amino acids.

The chain couples TRBV3-1 (or the pseudogene TRBV3-2) to TRBJ1-1; 8 nucleotides line up with TRBD1. Germline lookup yields CDR1 LGHDT and CDR2 YNNKEL (reference sequence). Trimming cost V 7 bases and J 4 bases; bases outside gene matches: 8. The CDR3 has 14 amino acids. The CDR3 DNA follows: TGTGCCAGCACCCAGGGGGCGCTTACCACTGAAGCTTTCTTT. This encodes CASTQGALTTEAFF.

This clone occurred once. The V and J genes are TRBV28 and TRBJ2-7; D is perhaps TRBD2 (5 bases). V gave up 7 bases and J gave up 2 bases, with 15 bases separating them. The CDR3 length is 14 residues. The germline V gene encodes CDR1 MDHEN and CDR2 SYDVKM. CDR3 sequence reads: CASKSGGSTYEQYV. In DNA, the CDR3 is TGTGCCAGCAAGTCCGGAGGCTCTACCTACGAGCAGTACGTC.

The chain has TRBV2 and TRBJ1-5; 7 bases match TRBD1. This CDR3 is 15 amino acids long. Trimming took 7 bases from V and 3 from J; bases not matched to a gene: 9. The germline V gene has CDR1 SNHLY and CDR2 FYNNEI. The CDR3 DNA reads TGTGCCAGCACTAGAGAGGGGGCATACAATCAGCCCCAGCATTTT. Residues: CASTREGAYNQPQHF.

The rearrangement joins TRBV7-9 to TRBJ1-5; 7 nucleotides agree with TRBD1. Losses at the gene ends were 5 bases for V and 10 bases for J; bases not matched to a gene: 8. The CDR3 totals 13 residues. Germline V gene sequence: CDR1 SEHNR, CDR2 FQNEAQ (reference sequence). CDR3 residues: CASSEGQLEPQHF. As DNA, the CDR3 is TGTGCCAGCAGCGAGGGACAGTTGGAACCCCAGCATTTT.

The chain links TRBV2 to TRBJ1-4; tentatively, D is TRBD1 (6 bases). Germline V gene sequence: CDR1 SNHLY, CDR2 FYNNEI. V was shortened by 6 bases and J by 7 bases, with 15 bases between the two germline ends. This CDR3 is 14 amino acids long. The CDR3 here is CASRAQGASEKLFF. For the CDR3, the DNA is TGTGCCAGCAGGGCACAGGGAGCAAGTGAAAAACTGTTTTTT.

The chain has TRBV7-8 and TRBJ1-2; D remains ambiguous. Germline values: CDR1 SGHVS, CDR2 FQNEAQ. The CDR3 runs 16 residues. Trimming shortened V by 1 base and J by 3 bases, and 15 bases separated the two germline ends. CDR3 in amino acids: CASSLEEHTSDYGYTF. CDR3 nucleotide sequence: TGTGCCAGCAGCTTAGAGGAGCACACGAGTGACTATGGCTACACCTTC.

Only a few counts were recorded for this clone. The chain carries TRBV5-8 and TRBJ2-3; D is ambiguous. V lost 0 bases, J lost 4 bases, and 9 bases lay in between. Germline-derived CDR1 and CDR2 are SGHTS and YDEGEE. CDR3 size: 14 residues. The CDR3 bases are TGTGCCAGCAGCTTGGTAGACTCAGCAGATACGCAGTATTTT. This translates into CASSLVDSADTQYF.

V usage is TRBV7-8 and J usage is TRBJ2-7, with 13 bases identical to TRBD2. Trimming at V came to 5 bases and at J to 4 bases, leaving 8 bases not matched to a gene. The CDR3 length is 16 residues. The germline V gene has CDR1 SGHVS and CDR2 FQNEAQ. CDR3 in DNA: TGTGCCAGCAGCATAGAGGGACTAGCGGGACCTTACGAGCAGTACTTC. Residues: CASSIEGLAGPYEQYF.

The chain joins TRBV14 to TRBJ2-1; D might be TRBD2 (5 bases). The V gene's germline CDR1 is SGHDN and CDR2 FVKESK. CDR3 length: 15 amino acids. V lost 1 base to trimming and J lost 11 bases, with 18 bases between them. CDR3 sequence reads: CASSQVTGYQGKQFF. CDR3 nucleotides: TGTGCCAGCAGCCAAGTCACGGGGTACCAAGGGAAGCAGTTCTTC.

Only one count was recorded for this clone. The chain recombines TRBV7-9 with TRBJ1-1, with a weak D call TRBD1 (5 bases). The germline V gene encodes CDR1 SEHNR and CDR2 FQNEAQ (reference sequence). V was shortened by 1 base and J by 1 base, with 7 bases between the two germline ends. The CDR3 length is 14 residues. Here the CDR3 DNA reads TGTGCCAGCAGCTTAGGACAGCAGAACACTGAAGCTTTCTTT. This gives the protein CASSLGQQNTEAFF. Combining the CDR3 with reference TRBV7-9 and TRBJ1-1 gives the whole variable domain DTGVSQNPRHKITKRGQNVTFRCDPISEHNRLYWYRQTLGQGPEFLTYFQNEAQLEKSRLLSDRFSAERPKGSFSTLEIQRTEQGDSAMYLCASSLGQQNTEAFFGQGTRLTVV.

This chain connects TRBV7-9 to TRBJ1-1; 8 bases are shared with TRBD1. The germline CDR1 and CDR2 sequences are SEHNR and FQNEAQ (reference sequence). V was pared by 5 bases and J by 11 bases, with 13 bases of the junction left unmatched. The CDR3 totals 14 residues. The CDR3 reads CASSLHQGGDRAFF. The CDR3 nucleotides read TGTGCCAGCAGCCTCCACCAAGGAGGGGACAGGGCTTTCTTT.

As DNA, the CDR3 is TGTGCCAGCAGCTTAGCGGCAAGTACAACATTGGATACGCAGTATTTT. Translating gives CASSLAASTTLDTQYF. The chain joins TRBV7-2 to TRBJ2-3; D not certain. This CDR3 region has 16 residues. V lost 0 bases and J lost 6, with 16 bases in between. Germline CDR1 SGHTA, CDR2 FQGNSA.

The rearrangement links TRBV5-4 to TRBJ2-2, with D maybe TRBD2 (5 bases). The V end was cut by 4 bases, the J end by 2 bases, with 12 bases between. The germline V gene has CDR1 SGHNT and CDR2 YYREEE (reference sequence). This CDR3 region has 15 residues. For the CDR3, the DNA is TGTGCCAGCAGCCCAGGCGGGCTCAACACCGGGGAGCTGTTTTTT. This sequence encodes CASSPGGLNTGELFF.

The table lists this clone with many counts. The rearrangement links TRBV30 to TRBJ1-5; 8 positions match TRBD1. The CDR3 length is 14 residues. Trimming took 5 bases from V and 0 from J; bases not matched to a gene: 3. CDR1 is GTSNPN, CDR2 SVGIG, per germline (reference sequence). This CDR3 reads CAWRTGSSNQPQHF. The CDR3 bases are TGTGCCTGGCGGACAGGGAGTAGCAATCAGCCCCAGCATTTT.

J is TRBJ2-2 and V is TRBV5-6; D is unclear. V shed 5 bases and J shed 0 bases, with 5 bases lying between them. In germline, CDR1 is SGHDT, CDR2 YYEEEE. This CDR3 has 13 residues. The CDR3 DNA follows: TGTGCCAGCAGGGGCACGAACACCGGGGAGCTGTTTTTT. Translated, it gives CASRGTNTGELFF.